This is a list of T cell receptor beta chains from one sample in a study of shared clonotypes between healthy human individuals. Assay used: immunoSEQ multiplex PCR; TCRdb lists only in-frame clones, some missing. The repertoire holds about 580,000 clones, with roughly 98% as singletons. The sequenced sample was naive CD8+ T cells sorted from blood. These receptors originate from a man aged 25 to 40 in good health. CDR3s include the opening cysteine and the closing phenylalanine or tryptophan. Fields, in order: J gene, clone size, V gene, D gene, CDR3 DNA, CDR3 protein. A D gene is named only where the DNA matches it firmly. Some rows mark clone size as missing; the rest say once, few, many or name a class of expanded clone.

>TRBJ2-5|.|TRBV7-7|.
TGTGCCAGCAACTCGACGACAAGGCCACAAGAGACCCAGTACTTC
CASNSTTRPQETQYF
>TRBJ2-2|.|TRBV11-2|.
TGTGCCAGCAGCTTTCCCGGGCACACCGGGGAGCTGTTTTTT
CASSFPGHTGELFF
>TRBJ2-7|.|TRBV4-1|TRBD2
TGCGCCAGCAGCCAAGCTGCGGGGGGGAGCTCCTACGAGCAGTACTTC
CASSQAAGGSSYEQYF
>TRBJ1-4|.|TRBV18|.
TGTGCCAGCTCAATGATTGATGAAAAACTGTTTTTT
CASSMIDEKLFF
>TRBJ2-5|.|TRBV11-2|.
TGTGCCAGCAGCCTCCGCAGGGCCGACCAAGAGACCCAGTACTTC
CASSLRRADQETQYF
>TRBJ1-1|.|TRBV4-1|.
TGCGCCAGCAGCCGCCGAATAGGTTCGAACACTGAAGCTTTCTTT
CASSRRIGSNTEAFF
>TRBJ2-7|.|TRBV7-8|.
TGTGCCAGCAGCTTAACTTCTGAGAGAATCTACGAGCAGTACTTC
CASSLTSERIYEQYF
>TRBJ1-5|.|TRBV7-6|.
TGTGCCAGCAAGGCCCCCGGCCCTGATCAGCCCCAGCATTTT
CASKAPGPDQPQHF
>TRBJ2-1|.|TRBV7-6|TRBD1
TGTGCCAGCAGCTTAGAGTTGGACAGGGGGATAAGTGAGCAGTTCTTC
CASSLELDRGISEQFF
>TRBJ1-2|.|TRBV7-9|.
TGTGCCAGCAGCTTAGGGCGATCCCCTAACTATGGCTACACCTTC
CASSLGRSPNYGYTF
>TRBJ2-2|once|TRBV28|TRBD2
TGTGCCAGCAGTTTACAGCGGGAGGCCCATGGGGAGCTGTTTTTT
CASSLQREAHGELFF
>TRBJ2-7|once|TRBV2|.
TGTGCCAGCAGTGTCTTGCAGGCCCCAACCTACGAGCAGTACTTC
CASSVLQAPTYEQYF
>TRBJ1-5|.|TRBV5-6|.
TGTGCCAGCAGCTTAGCCCCAGGGCCCCAGCATTTT
CASSLAPGPQHF
>TRBJ2-3|.|TRBV7-3|.
TGTGCCAGCAGCCTTTCCCCCACAGATACGCAGTATTTT
CASSLSPTDTQYF
>TRBJ2-7|.|TRBV29-1|.
TGCAGCGTTGGGGGTGGTCAGGGAAAAGGAGAGCAGTACTTC
CSVGGGQGKGEQYF
>TRBJ2-1|.|TRBV5-3|.
TGTGCCAGAAGCTGGATCCGGGACCTAGGTTTGAGGGGTAATTACAATGAGCAGTTCTTC
CARSWIRDLGLRGNYNEQFF
>TRBJ2-1|.|TRBV11-2|.
TGTGCCAGCAGCTTCGAATACTCCTACAATGAGCAGTTCTTC
CASSFEYSYNEQFF
>TRBJ1-1|.|TRBV10-3|.
TGTGCCTCCTGGGCAGACAACACTGAAGCTTTCTTT
CASWADNTEAFF
>TRBJ2-5|.|TRBV7-9|.
TGTGCCAGCAGCCGCGCGGGAGTGGGGGCGCGGGTGACCCAGTACTTC
CASSRAGVGARVTQYF
>TRBJ2-3|.|TRBV7-9|TRBD1
TGTGCCAGCAGCTTTTTACAGGGGGTTGCCCCTAGCACAGATACGCAGTATTTT
CASSFLQGVAPSTDTQYF
>TRBJ2-3|.|TRBV7-9|.
TGTGCCAGCGGTTTCGGGAGCGCAGATACGCAGTATTTT
CASGFGSADTQYF
>TRBJ2-7|.|TRBV18|.
TGTGCCAGCTCACCAAGGAGGGAGGTCTCCGCCTACGAGCAGTACTTC
CASSPRREVSAYEQYF
>TRBJ2-7|once|TRBV11-2|TRBD2
TGTGCCAGCAGCTTAGCCGGGAGGGGGTCCGACGAGCAGTACTTC
CASSLAGRGSDEQYF
>TRBJ1-1|.|TRBV19|.
TGTGCCAGTACCTCGGTCCTCGACACTGAAGCTTTCTTT
CASTSVLDTEAFF
>TRBJ2-1|.|TRBV4-1|.
TGCGCCAGCAGCCCCTGGGGAGGTAGCGAGCAGTTCTTC
CASSPWGGSEQFF
>TRBJ2-3|once|TRBV9|TRBD2
TGTGCCAGCAGCGTAACAGCGGGGTCTCCAGATACGCAGTATTTT
CASSVTAGSPDTQYF
>TRBJ2-1|.|TRBV9|.
TGTGCCAGCAGCGCCGGGACTGGATTGATCAATGAGCAGTTCTTC
CASSAGTGLINEQFF